This entry describes one TCR beta chain. The target antigen is unknown. The data stem from a study of radiotherapy plus CTLA-4 blockade in lung cancer. Overall study: Objective responses occurred in around 18% of patients; around 31% had disease control.

The CDR3 has 14 amino acids. CDR1 is MNHNS and CDR2 is SASEGT in the germline V gene. The J segment lost 0 bases and the V segment lost 6 bases, leaving 2 bases of the junction unmatched. Sequenced by immunoSEQ multiplex PCR; TCRdb stores in-frame clones only, minus some. The sample includes more than 95,000 clones, more than 65% of them seen just once. Points from the study as a whole: TCR clones originating in tumors grew in number in blood after radiotherapy plus ipilimumab. The best predictor of response was reported to be early blood T cell clone dynamics, with interferon-beta.

The source was peripheral blood, collected from a patient treated with radiotherapy plus ipilimumab. The genes are TRBV6-1 and TRBJ1-3, with 7 bases aligning to TRBD1. The source of this sequence is a human donor with non-small cell lung cancer who had a partial response to radiotherapy plus ipilimumab. The chain's CDR3 is CASRGTASGNTIYF. In nucleotides, the CDR3 is TGTGCCAGCAGGGGGACAGCCTCTGGAAACACCATATATTTT.